The clone carrying this T cell receptor (beta chain) was seen more than once but under ten times. In Cohort 3, a recovered donor had either two negative PCRs, clearance, or symptom resolution. This specimen comes from a study of blood T cell repertoires in COVID-19. In the study overall: Italy, Spain and the United States were the sources of the convalescent and acute COVID-19 samples.

As handled by the study authors: For nucleated cells, counts were estimated from reference gene primer amplification. The table came from immunoSEQ multiplex PCR; TCRdb's copy has only in-frame clones and leaves some out. For V, J and clone size, that table is used; D and trimming come from the DNA. The repertoire holds under 200,000 clones, with roughly 85% as singletons. Per germline, CDR1 MDHEN and CDR2 SYDVKM. CDR3 size: 15 residues. V was cut by 5 bases and J by 1 base, with 11 bases left in between. Sequencing was performed on PBMCs or T cells enriched from blood (not recorded which). This TCR was recovered from a man between 60 and 70 years old who had recovered from COVID-19. The chain couples TRBV28 to TRBJ2-2; the D gene is possibly TRBD1 (6 bases). CDR3 sequence (DNA): TGTGCCAGCAGTCCGCCAGGGGTGAACACCGGGGAGCTGTTTTTT. Translated: CASSPPGVNTGELFF.